One T cell receptor beta chain is described in this entry. The germline V gene has CDR1 SGHNT and CDR2 YYREEE (reference sequence). V dropped 2 bases and J dropped 3 bases, with 11 bases sitting between them. The CDR3 length is 14 residues. TCRdb's table, derived via immunoSEQ multiplex PCR, lists solely in-frame clones and lacks some. This sample has 2 million to 2.5 million clones; 85% to 95% occur once, and the top ten carry about 0.37%. This entry is derived from a study of shared clonotypes between healthy human individuals. This sequence originates from a man aged 18 to 30 in good health. Some clones in this sample may be carry-over from other donors' samples. The gene calls are TRBV5-4 and TRBJ1-2; D possibly corresponds to TRBD1 (5 bases). The specimen sequenced was naive CD4+ T cells from PBMCs. The subset denotes: CD45RA+ positively selected. CDR3 loop: CASSFGGMDYGYTF. The CDR3 bases are TGTGCCAGCAGCTTTGGGGGGATGGACTATGGCTACACCTTC.